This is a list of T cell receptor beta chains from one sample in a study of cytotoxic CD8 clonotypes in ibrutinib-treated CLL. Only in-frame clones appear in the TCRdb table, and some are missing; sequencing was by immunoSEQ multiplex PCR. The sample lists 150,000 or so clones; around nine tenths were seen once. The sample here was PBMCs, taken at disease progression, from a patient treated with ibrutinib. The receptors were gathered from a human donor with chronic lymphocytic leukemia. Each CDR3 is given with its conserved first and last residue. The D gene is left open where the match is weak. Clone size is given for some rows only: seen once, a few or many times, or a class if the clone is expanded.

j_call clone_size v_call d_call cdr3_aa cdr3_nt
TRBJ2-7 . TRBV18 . CASSPQGATGAPHEQYF TGTGCCAGCTCACCACAGGGGGCGACGGGGGCGCCCCACGAGCAGTACTTC
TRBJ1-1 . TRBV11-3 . CASSPGGGMDTEAFF TGTGCCAGCAGCCCCGGGGGAGGGATGGACACTGAAGCTTTCTTT
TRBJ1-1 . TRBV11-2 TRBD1 CASSPGGVNTEAFF TGTGCCAGCAGTCCAGGGGGGGTGAACACTGAAGCTTTCTTT
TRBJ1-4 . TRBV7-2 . CASSLGVGMKKLFF TGTGCCAGCAGCTTAGGGGTGGGAATGAAAAAACTGTTTTTT
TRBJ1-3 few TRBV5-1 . CASSLGGSGNTIYF TGCGCCAGCAGCTTGGGGGGCTCTGGAAACACCATATATTTT
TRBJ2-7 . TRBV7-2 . CASRGAGSAYEQYF TGTGCCAGCCGTGGCGCTGGGTCAGCCTACGAGCAGTACTTC
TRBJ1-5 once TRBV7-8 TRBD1 CASSLMGQVTRNQPQHF TGTGCCAGCAGCTTAATGGGACAGGTAACGCGCAATCAGCCCCAGCATTTT
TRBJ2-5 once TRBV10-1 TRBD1 CASQETGGYETQYF TGCGCCAGCCAAGAAACAGGGGGCTATGAGACCCAGTACTTC
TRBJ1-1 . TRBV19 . CASSQRHQITEAFF TGTGCCAGTAGTCAAAGACACCAGATCACTGAAGCTTTCTTT
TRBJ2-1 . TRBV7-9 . CASSFLNEQFF TGTGCCAGCAGCTTCTTGAATGAGCAGTTCTTC
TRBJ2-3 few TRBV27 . CASSFKGNSRTDTQYF TGTGCCAGCAGTTTCAAGGGAAATAGCCGCACAGATACGCAGTATTTT
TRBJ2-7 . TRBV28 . CASQTNRELDEQYF TGTGCCAGCCAAACAAACAGGGAACTTGACGAGCAGTACTTC
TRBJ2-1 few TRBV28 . CASRLESFNEQFF TGTGCCAGCAGACTAGAGAGTTTCAATGAGCAGTTCTTC
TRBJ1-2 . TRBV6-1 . CASSATQGYTF TGTGCCAGCAGCGCAACCCAGGGCTACACCTTC
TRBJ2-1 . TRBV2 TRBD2 CASSEEAGGHSYNEQFF TGTGCCAGCAGTGAGGAGGCGGGAGGGCACTCCTACAATGAGCAGTTCTTC
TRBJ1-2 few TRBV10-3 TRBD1 CAISGRGLYGYTF TGTGCCATCAGTGGAAGGGGGCTCTATGGCTACACCTTC
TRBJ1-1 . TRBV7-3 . CASTVSTNTEAFF TGTGCCAGCACCGTCAGTACGAACACTGAAGCTTTCTTT
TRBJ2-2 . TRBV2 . CASSPRFSNTGELFF TGTGCCAGCAGCCCCCGATTTTCGAACACCGGGGAGCTGTTTTTT
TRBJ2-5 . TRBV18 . CASSPPAETQYF TGTGCCAGCTCACCCCCCGCAGAGACCCAGTACTTC
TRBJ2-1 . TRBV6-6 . CASSYSSLNNEQFF TGTGCCAGCAGTTACTCATCCCTAAACAATGAGCAGTTCTTC
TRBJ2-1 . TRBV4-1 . CASSQFISAVNEQFF TGCGCCAGCAGCCAATTCATATCAGCGGTCAATGAGCAGTTCTTC
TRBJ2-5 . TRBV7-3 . CASSLTSRETQYF TGTGCCAGCAGCTTAACTAGTAGAGAGACCCAGTACTTC
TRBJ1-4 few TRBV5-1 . CASSLVAGPDEKLFF TGCGCCAGCAGCTTGGTGGCAGGGCCGGATGAAAAACTGTTTTTT
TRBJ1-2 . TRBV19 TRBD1 CATRSQGTNGYTF TGTGCCACCCGATCACAGGGGACGAATGGCTACACCTTC
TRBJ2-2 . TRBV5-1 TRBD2 CASSLAAASGSVGELFF TGCGCCAGCAGCTTGGCCGCCGCTAGCGGGAGTGTCGGGGAGCTGTTTTTT
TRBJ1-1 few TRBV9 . CASSGGDSPEAFF TGTGCCAGCAGCGGAGGAGACAGTCCTGAAGCTTTCTTT
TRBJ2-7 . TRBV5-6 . CASSPSNGEQYF TGTGCCAGCAGTCCTTCAAACGGCGAGCAGTACTTC
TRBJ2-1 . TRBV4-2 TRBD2 CASSQFGQREDNEQFF TGTGCCAGCAGCCAATTTGGACAGCGGGAGGACAATGAGCAGTTCTTC
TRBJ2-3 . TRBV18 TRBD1 CASSPRTGSADTQYF TGTGCCAGCTCACCCAGGACAGGGTCGGCAGATACGCAGTATTTT
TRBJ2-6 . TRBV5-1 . CASSLDSNSGANVLTF TGCGCCAGCAGCTTGGACAGCAACTCTGGGGCCAACGTCCTGACTTTC
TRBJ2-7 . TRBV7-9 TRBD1 CASSSTGGLSYEQYF TGTGCCAGCAGCTCGACAGGGGGTTTGTCCTACGAGCAGTACTTC
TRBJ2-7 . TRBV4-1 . CASSQEEGRKGYYEQYF TGCGCCAGCAGCCAAGAAGAGGGCAGGAAGGGATACTACGAGCAGTACTTC
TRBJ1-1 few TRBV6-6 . CASSYSRWTEAFF TGTGCCAGCAGTTACTCTCGGTGGACTGAAGCTTTCTTT
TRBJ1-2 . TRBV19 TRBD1 CASVRQGARGGYTF TGTGCCAGCGTTAGACAGGGAGCAAGGGGTGGCTACACCTTC
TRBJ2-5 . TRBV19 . CASSRTEQETQYF TGTGCCAGTAGCCGGACAGAGCAAGAGACCCAGTACTTC
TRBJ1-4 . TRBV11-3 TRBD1 CASSLARQGALFF TGTGCCAGCAGCTTAGCCAGACAGGGCGCCCTGTTTTTT
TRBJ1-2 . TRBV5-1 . CASSLEAGYGYTF TGCGCCAGCAGCTTGGAGGCAGGCTATGGCTACACCTTC
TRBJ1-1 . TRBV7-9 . CASRNSEGSSRAFF TGTGCCAGCAGAAATAGTGAGGGCTCCAGTCGGGCTTTCTTT
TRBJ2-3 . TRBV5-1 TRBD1 CASSYAPGQGSDTQYF TGCGCCAGCAGTTACGCCCCGGGACAGGGGTCAGATACGCAGTATTTT
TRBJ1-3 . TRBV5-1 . CASSLEPGSSGNTIYF TGCGCCAGCAGCTTGGAGCCCGGTAGCTCTGGAAACACCATATATTTT
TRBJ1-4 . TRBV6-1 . CASSPTDATNEKLFF TGTGCCAGCAGTCCGACAGATGCAACTAATGAAAAACTGTTTTTT
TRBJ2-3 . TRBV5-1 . CASSLVSGATDTQYF TGCGCCAGCAGCTTGGTTTCCGGGGCTACAGATACGCAGTATTTT
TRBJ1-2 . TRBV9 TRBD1 CASSVRTGYYGYTF TGTGCCAGCAGCGTTAGGACAGGCTACTATGGCTACACCTTC
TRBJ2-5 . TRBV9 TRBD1 CASSTEGQGGETQYF TGTGCCAGCAGCACAGAGGGACAGGGCGGGGAGACCCAGTACTTC
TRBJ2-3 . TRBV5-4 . CASSLNPKSTDTQYF TGTGCCAGCAGCTTGAACCCGAAATCCACAGATACGCAGTATTTT
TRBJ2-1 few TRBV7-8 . CASSLQGTGGSNEQFF TGTGCCAGCAGCTTACAGGGGACTGGGGGGAGCAATGAGCAGTTCTTC
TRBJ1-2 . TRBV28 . CASSLFPSGSGYTF TGTGCCAGCAGTTTATTCCCGAGCGGCTCTGGCTACACCTTC
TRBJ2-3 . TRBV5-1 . CASSSRTDTQYF TGCGCCAGCAGCTCCCGCACAGATACGCAGTATTTT
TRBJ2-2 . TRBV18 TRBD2 CASSPSGRAQTGELFF TGTGCCAGCTCACCTAGCGGGAGGGCCCAAACCGGGGAGCTGTTTTTT
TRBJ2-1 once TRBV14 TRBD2 CASSPVAGGNNEQFF TGTGCCAGCAGCCCGGTAGCGGGGGGAAACAATGAGCAGTTCTTC
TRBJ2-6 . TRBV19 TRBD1 CASSTSGGNSGANVLTF TGTGCCAGTAGTACGTCAGGGGGTAATAGTGGGGCCAACGTCCTGACTTTC
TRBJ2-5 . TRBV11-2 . CASSLDGRRETQYF TGTGCCAGCAGCTTAGACGGTCGGCGAGAGACCCAGTACTTC
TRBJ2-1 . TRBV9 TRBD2 CASSPIAGVSYNEQFF TGTGCCAGCAGCCCAATAGCGGGAGTCTCCTACAATGAGCAGTTCTTC
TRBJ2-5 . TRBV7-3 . CASSLATQETQYF TGTGCCAGCAGCCTAGCCACCCAAGAGACCCAGTACTTC
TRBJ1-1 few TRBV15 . CATSRDTGPGTEAFF TGTGCCACCAGCAGAGATACCGGTCCGGGGACTGAAGCTTTCTTT
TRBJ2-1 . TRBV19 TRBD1 CASSRDRGHNEQFF TGTGCCAGTAGTAGGGACAGGGGCCACAATGAGCAGTTCTTC
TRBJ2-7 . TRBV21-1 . CASSNNPFEQYF TGTGCCAGCAGCAATAACCCCTTCGAGCAGTACTTC
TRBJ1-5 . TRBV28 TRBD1 CASTPYPGQGSNQPQHF TGTGCCAGCACTCCGTACCCGGGACAGGGCAGCAATCAGCCCCAGCATTTT